These T cell receptor beta chains were read from a single sample in a study of T cell responses to AZD1222 COVID-19 vaccine. The data were produced by immunoSEQ multiplex PCR, yet TCRdb's version contains in-frame clones alone and is incomplete. The repertoire has around 78,000 clones, around nine tenths of them found once; the top ten carry around 3.4%. The source material was peripheral blood, sampled 28 days after the second AZD1222 dose. The source is an adult who received the AZD1222 COVID-19 vaccine. CDR3s include the opening cysteine and the closing phenylalanine or tryptophan. Rows may omit the clone size; those that give it use once, few, many or a size class.

clone_size | j_call | v_call | cdr3_aa
- | TRBJ1-1 | TRBV19 | CASSIGIPTGSTEAFF
- | TRBJ1-2 | TRBV5-1 | CASSLGTARGYGYTF
- | TRBJ1-3 | TRBV5-4 | CASSHPRAGASSGNTIYF
- | TRBJ1-1 | TRBV4-3 | CASSQLGGGTEAFF
- | TRBJ2-4 | TRBV27 | CASSPPDKNIQYF
- | TRBJ1-2 | TRBV2 | CASSLTGADGYTF
few | TRBJ2-7 | TRBV11-2 | CASSHWVTSGSYEQYF
few | TRBJ2-7 | TRBV19 | CASSTSAGGSYEQYF
- | TRBJ2-4 | TRBV6-5 | CASRLTAENIQYF
- | TRBJ1-3 | TRBV15 | CATSRDLSQLFFGNTIYF
- | TRBJ2-2 | TRBV7-9 | CASSPYRGQNTGELFF
- | TRBJ1-1 | TRBV5-4 | CASSLVDTEAFF
once | TRBJ2-2 | TRBV4-2 | CASSQVPGGELFF
- | TRBJ1-1 | TRBV10-3 | CAISPVPRTEAFF
once | TRBJ2-7 | TRBV24-1 | CATSTDSHYEQYF
once | TRBJ2-1 | TRBV11-3 | CASSVIAGRGYNEQFF
- | TRBJ1-5 | TRBV18 | CASSPPYGTGLDRWNQPQHF
- | TRBJ1-1 | TRBV2 | CASRQGITEAFF
- | TRBJ1-3 | TRBV5-1 | CASSLTGESGNTIYF
- | TRBJ2-6 | TRBV19 | CASSIWDSSGANVLTF
- | TRBJ1-2 | TRBV7-8 | CASSPTLVGRNYGYTF
- | TRBJ1-1 | TRBV10-3 | CAIGRGAGTEAFF